This record looks at one T cell receptor beta chain sequence and its context. The record originates from a study of blood T cell repertoires in COVID-19. In the study overall: COVID-19 samples collected from the United States, Italy and Spain covered acute and convalescent phases. The analysed material was cDNA or gDNA that came from T cells, B-cell-depleted T cells, or PBMCs.

As handled by the study authors: Amplification of reference gene primers provided the estimated nucleated cell counts. TCRdb's copy holds only in-frame clones and misses some; the assay was immunoSEQ multiplex PCR. V and J calls and clone size are given by that table; D and trimming were obtained from the DNA. The sample has 250,000 to 300,000 clones, around four fifths seen once. Germline CDR1 and CDR2: SQVTM and ANQGSEA. J gave up 5 bases and V 0 bases, and 6 bases lay outside the gene matches. The CDR3 totals 14 residues. Source material: peripheral blood. The clonotype originates from a man aged 60-69 years who had recovered from COVID-19. The chain is built from TRBV29-1 and TRBJ1-1; 7 nucleotides agree with TRBD1. In DNA form, the CDR3 reads TGCAGCGTTGAAGATCGTGGCAGGGGGACTGAAGCTTTCTTT. Its protein is CSVEDRGRGTEAFF.